The 13 T cell receptor beta chains below all came from one sample that was sequenced in a study of T cells after yellow fever vaccination. In TCRdb, the 5' RACE reads were re-called with MiXCR into one record per CDR3 protein. The table includes hundreds of thousands of distinct CDR3 sequences, about 17% detected once. Source: PBMCs, taken before the yellow fever booster vaccination. The receptor source for this set is a man aged 18 to 29 who received the YFV17D yellow fever vaccine.

The V call is TRBV5-1, the J call TRBJ2-2; 8 nucleotides align to TRBD1. V lost 3 bases to trimming and J lost 3 bases; unmatched junction nucleotides: 4. This CDR3 is built from 15 residues. Per germline, CDR1 SGHRS and CDR2 YFSETQ. CDR3 protein: CASSSPQGDTGELFF. Written as DNA, the CDR3 is TGCGCCAGCAGCTCACCACAGGGGGACACCGGGGAGCTGTTTTTT.

The chain carries TRBV12-3 or TRBV12-4 and TRBJ2-5, with D tentatively TRBD1 (6 bases). This CDR3 contains 14 residues. V dropped 6 bases and J dropped 2 bases, with 13 bases sitting between them. Written as DNA, the CDR3 is TGTGCCAGCAGGCGATCCGACAGGCAAGAGACCCAGTACTTC. It codes for CASRRSDRQETQYF.

The chain uses TRBV5-1 and TRBJ1-2; D perhaps matches TRBD1 (6 bases). Trimming pared 3 bases from V and 8 bases from J, leaving 11 bases between. Germline V gene data show CDR1 as SGHRS and CDR2 as YFSETQ. The CDR3 has 12 residues. The CDR3 sequence is CASSWAGEGYTF. The CDR3 DNA sequence: TGCGCCAGCAGCTGGGCAGGGGAGGGCTACACCTTC.

This clonotype was seen ten or more times. The chain is built from TRBV7-9 and TRBJ2-6; no definite D call. CDR1 is SEHNR, CDR2 FQNEAQ, per germline (reference sequence). The CDR3 runs 19 residues. Trimming cost V 1 base and J 2 bases, with 18 bases left between them. The CDR3 is CASSLGSVTPRAGANVLTF. DNA for the CDR3: TGTGCCAGCAGCTTAGGATCGGTGACTCCACGCGCTGGGGCCAACGTCCTGACTTTC.

The chain combines TRBV6-1 with TRBJ1-1, with a weak D call TRBD1 (5 bases). Germline V gene data show CDR1 as MNHNS and CDR2 as SASEGT. The V and J ends lost 5 bases and 2 bases respectively, with 15 bases between them. The CDR3 sequence is 15 residues long. The CDR3 bases are TGTGCCAGCAGTCCCGTCCAGGGTATAAACACTGAAGCTTTCTTT. This codes for CASSPVQGINTEAFF.

This chain uses TRBV15 with TRBJ1-1, with D tentatively TRBD1 (5 bases). Trimming removed 1 base from V and 5 bases from J, with 11 bases in between. This CDR3 comprises 14 residues. Looked up from germline, CDR1 is LNHNV and CDR2 is YYDKDF (reference sequence). In DNA form, the CDR3 reads TGTGCCACCAGCAGAGGTGGGACTTTTACTGAAGCTTTCTTT. This encodes CATSRGGTFTEAFF.

This clonotype was seen a handful of times. The chain links TRBV7-9 to TRBJ2-3; 8 bases agree with TRBD1. Germline V lookup: CDR1 SEHNR, CDR2 FQNEAQ (reference sequence). Losses at the gene ends were 3 bases for V and 3 bases for J; bases not matched to a gene: 5. The CDR3 loop spans 15 amino acids. This CDR3 is CASSFGQGITDTQYF. In DNA form, the CDR3 reads TGTGCCAGCAGCTTCGGACAGGGTATAACAGATACGCAGTATTTT.

The chain employs TRBV5-1 and TRBJ2-7, with D tentatively TRBD1 or TRBD2 (5 bases each). CDR1 is SGHRS and CDR2 is YFSETQ in the germline V gene. The V end was cut by 3 bases, the J end by 3 bases, with 13 bases between. This CDR3 comprises 14 residues. DNA of the CDR3: TGCGCCAGCAGCTGGGGCCTTGCGGGCTACGAGCAGTACTTC. Translation gives CASSWGLAGYEQYF.

This chain uses TRBV7-2 with TRBJ2-3, with TRBD2 matching over 12 bases. Trimming took 6 bases from V and 4 from J; bases not matched to a gene: 5. CDR1 SGHTA and CDR2 FQGNSA come from the germline V gene. The CDR3 contains 15 residues. CDR3 in amino acids: CASRGLAGGADTQYF. The CDR3 DNA reads as TGTGCCAGCAGGGGTCTAGCGGGGGGGGCAGATACGCAGTATTTT.

A few counts support this clonotype. The V and J genes are TRBV25-1 and TRBJ2-5; unclear D gene. Looked up from germline, CDR1 is MGHDK and CDR2 is SYGVNS. Trimming shortened V by 4 bases and J by 5 bases, and 11 bases separated the two germline ends. This CDR3 contains 13 residues. CDR3 protein: CASSGWVAETQYF. The CDR3 DNA reads as TGTGCCAGCAGTGGGTGGGTTGCGGAGACCCAGTACTTC.

This clonotype was counted only a few times. V gene TRBV6-2 or TRBV6-3 combines with J gene TRBJ1-1; D is unclear. The CDR3 is made up of 13 amino acids. CDR1 and CDR2 from the germline V gene are MNHEY and SVGEGT. V was shortened by 6 bases and J by 7 bases, with 15 bases between the two germline ends. CDR3 loop: CASRPGSWGEAFF. In DNA, the CDR3 is TGTGCCAGCAGGCCGGGGAGCTGGGGTGAAGCTTTCTTT.

V gene TRBV5-1 combines with J gene TRBJ2-7; D not certain. This CDR3 has 14 amino acids. The germline gives CDR1 SGHRS, CDR2 YFSETQ. V lost 0 bases and J 3 bases, leaving 10 bases between the germline ends. In DNA, the CDR3 is TGCGCCAGCAGCTTGGACGTGGTAGGCTACGAGCAGTACTTC. It yields the protein CASSLDVVGYEQYF.

This chain links TRBV3-1 with TRBJ1-2; D unresolved. The CDR3 spans 12 residues. The germline gives CDR1 LGHDT, CDR2 YNNKEL (reference sequence). The V gene lost 3 bases and the J gene lost 8 bases, with 10 bases spanning the gap. In nucleotides, the CDR3 is TGTGCCAGCAGCCAGGGCCCCGGAGGCTACACCTTC. Its translation: CASSQGPGGYTF.